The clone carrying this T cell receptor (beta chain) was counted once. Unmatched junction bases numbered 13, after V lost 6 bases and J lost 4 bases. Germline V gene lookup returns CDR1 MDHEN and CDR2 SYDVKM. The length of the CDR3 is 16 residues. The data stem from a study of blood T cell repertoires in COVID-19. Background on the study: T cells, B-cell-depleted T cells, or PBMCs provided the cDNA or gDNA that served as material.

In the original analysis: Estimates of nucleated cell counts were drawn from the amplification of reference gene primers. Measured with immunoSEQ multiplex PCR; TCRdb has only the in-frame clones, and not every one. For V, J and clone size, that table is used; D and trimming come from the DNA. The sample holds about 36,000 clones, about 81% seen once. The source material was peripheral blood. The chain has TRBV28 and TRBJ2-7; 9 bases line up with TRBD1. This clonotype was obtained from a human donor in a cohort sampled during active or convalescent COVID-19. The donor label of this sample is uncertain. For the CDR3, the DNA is TGTGCCAGCAGCACGCCTGGACAGGGGCTTTCGTACGAGCAGTACTTC. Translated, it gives CASSTPGQGLSYEQYF.